This TCR beta chain was identified in a study of T cell changes during pregnancy in multiple sclerosis. The protocol was immunoSEQ multiplex PCR, while the TCRdb copy is restricted to in-frame clones and leaves out a portion. Of roughly 58,000 clones listed, 94% are singletons. The source material was CD8+ T cells from peripheral blood mononuclear cells, sampled in the third trimester of pregnancy. The clonotype originates from a female donor with multiple sclerosis, enrolled in a pregnancy study.

The CDR3 region has the DNA TGCGCCAGCAGCCAGAGTCGGTGGGATACGCAGTATTTT. Encoded protein: CASSQSRWDTQYF. This chain joins TRBV4-1 and TRBJ2-3; D remains unclear. Germline V gene lookup returns CDR1 MGHRA and CDR2 YSYEKL. This CDR3 has 13 residues. The ends were cut back, 3 bases at V and 6 bases at J, with 10 bases in the middle.